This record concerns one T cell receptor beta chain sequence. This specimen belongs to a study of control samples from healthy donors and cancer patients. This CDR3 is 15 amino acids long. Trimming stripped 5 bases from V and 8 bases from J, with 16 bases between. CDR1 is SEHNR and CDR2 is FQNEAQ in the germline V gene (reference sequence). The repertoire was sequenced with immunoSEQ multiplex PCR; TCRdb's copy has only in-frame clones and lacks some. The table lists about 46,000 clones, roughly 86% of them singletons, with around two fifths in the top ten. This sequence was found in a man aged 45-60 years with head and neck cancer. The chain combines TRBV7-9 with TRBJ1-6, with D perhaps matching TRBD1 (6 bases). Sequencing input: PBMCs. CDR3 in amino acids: CASSPAGAGDSPLHF. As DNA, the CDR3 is TGTGCCAGCAGCCCCGCAGGGGCCGGGGATTCACCCCTCCACTTT.